These 30 T cell receptor beta chains were sequenced from one sample in a study of ipilimumab plus nivolumab after autologous stem cell transplantation. Generated by immunoSEQ multiplex PCR, the TCRdb table keeps only in-frame clones and is missing some. The table lists just under 9,500 clones, about 67% of them singletons. The source material was PBMCs, sampled in a trial of ipilimumab plus nivolumab as post-transplant consolidation. The receptors were gathered from a female donor with multiple myeloma.

The chain recombines TRBV7-9 with TRBJ2-7; 7 bases match TRBD2. The CDR3 has 13 amino acids. Germline V gene lookup returns CDR1 SEHNR and CDR2 FQNEAQ (reference sequence). J was trimmed by 6 bases and V by 0 bases; bases with no gene match: 2. The CDR3 loop is CASSLAGRVEQYF. CDR3 sequence (DNA): TGTGCCAGCAGCTTAGCGGGGAGGGTCGAGCAGTACTTC.

V is TRBV10-3 and J is TRBJ2-6, with D unclear. Between the trimmed V and J ends, which lost 3 bases and 1 base, there was a span of 10 bases. Germline CDR1 and CDR2: ENHRY and SYGVKD. The CDR3 loop spans 16 amino acids. The CDR3 bases are TGTGCCATCAGTGATTTGGCAGGATCTGGGGCCAACGTCCTGACTTTC. The encoded protein is CAISDLAGSGANVLTF.

A single count supports this clone. The chain has TRBV5-4 and TRBJ1-1; D is unresolved. The CDR3 consists of 12 residues. The V end lost 0 bases, the J end lost 3 bases, and 3 bases lay between the germline ends. Per germline, CDR1 SGHNT and CDR2 YYREEE (reference sequence). This chain's CDR3 is CASSLVDTEAFF. The CDR3 coding sequence is TGTGCCAGCAGCTTGGTCGACACTGAAGCTTTCTTT.

This clone is classed as medium-sized. The genes are TRBV27 and TRBJ2-1; the D gene is possibly TRBD1 (6 bases). CDR1 is MNHEY, CDR2 SMNVEV, per germline (reference sequence). The CDR3 covers 12 residues. V was cut by 5 bases and J by 12 bases, with 14 bases left in between. CDR3 protein: CASSLPLGAQFF. CDR3 DNA sequence: TGTGCCAGCAGTCTACCCTTGGGGGCGCAGTTCTTC.

The V gene is TRBV7-3, the J gene TRBJ1-1; weak D call: TRBD1 (6 bases). The ends were cut back, 6 bases at V and 1 base at J, with 12 bases in the middle. The CDR3 covers 14 residues. Per the germline V gene, CDR1 is SGHTA and CDR2 is FQGTGA. CDR3 in amino acids: CASRKQGGNTEAFF. The CDR3 bases are TGTGCCAGCAGGAAACAGGGCGGGAACACTGAAGCTTTCTTT. The complete variable domain, with remaining parts taken from reference TRBV7-3 and TRBJ1-1, reads GAGVSQTPSNKVTEKGKYVELRCDPISGHTALYWYRQSLGQGPEFLIYFQGTGAADDSGLPNDRFFAVRPEGSVSTLKIQRTERGDSAVYLCASRKQGGNTEAFFGQGTRLTVV.

The genes are TRBV7-2 and TRBJ2-5; tentatively, D is TRBD1 (6 bases). Looked up from germline, CDR1 is SGHTA and CDR2 is FQGNSA. V lost 3 bases and J 5 bases, leaving 19 bases between the germline ends. The CDR3 consists of 16 residues. The CDR3 spells CASSLKRKGEGETQYF. CDR3 sequence (DNA): TGTGCCAGCAGCTTGAAGAGGAAGGGGGAAGGGGAGACCCAGTACTTC.

V gene TRBV28 combines with J gene TRBJ2-7, with unresolved D. Trimming pared 6 bases from V and 0 bases from J, leaving 6 bases between. CDR1 is MDHEN, CDR2 SYDVKM, per germline. The CDR3 contains 12 residues. In DNA form, the CDR3 reads TGTGCCAGCAGCCCTAGCTCCTACGAGCAGTACTTC. Amino acids: CASSPSSYEQYF.

This chain links TRBV28 with TRBJ2-5; D is perhaps TRBD2 (6 bases). The CDR3 loop spans 13 amino acids. Germline CDR1 is MDHEN and CDR2 is SYDVKM. Trimming removed 2 bases from V and 5 bases from J, with 9 bases in between. CDR3 residues: CASSLPGSETQYF. CDR3 DNA: TGTGCCAGCAGTTTACCCGGGAGTGAGACCCAGTACTTC. Using reference TRBV28 and TRBJ2-5 for the parts outside the CDR3, the full variable domain is DVKVTQSSRYLVKRTGEKVFLECVQDMDHENMFWYRQDPGLGLRLIYFSYDVKMKEKGDIPEGYSVSREKKERFSLILESASTNQTSMYLCASSLPGSETQYFGPGTRLLVL.

In regard to this clone: Compared with germline, one end of the junction differs, possibly owing to a read error. This chain connects TRBV7-7 to TRBJ1-4; unclear D gene. There are 13 residues in the CDR3. Germline V lookup: CDR1 SSHAT, CDR2 FNYEAQ (reference sequence). The CDR3 sequence: CASSLDVGEKLFF. In DNA, the CDR3 is TGTGCTAGCAGTCTCGACGTGGGTGAAAAACTGTTTTTT.

The CDR3 loop is CASSLRDRGIYNEQFF. The CDR3, as DNA: TGTGCCAGCAGCTTACGGGACAGGGGGATTTACAATGAGCAGTTCTTC. The V and J genes are TRBV7-1 and TRBJ2-1, with 11 positions matching TRBD1. TRBV7-1 is an ORF, and what it does is uncertain. With 4 bases clipped from V and 4 bases from J, the junction kept 6 bases outside the gene matches. The CDR3 is 16 residues long.

V usage is TRBV7-9 and J usage is TRBJ2-3, with D uncertain. CDR1 is SEHNR and CDR2 is FQNEAQ in the germline V gene (reference sequence). The CDR3 covers 15 residues. V dropped 0 bases and J dropped 6 bases, with 13 bases sitting between them. The CDR3 sequence is CASSLAAQAEDTQYF. DNA of the CDR3: TGTGCCAGCAGCTTAGCGGCCCAGGCCGAGGATACGCAGTATTTT.

The V gene is TRBV7-2, the J gene TRBJ1-1, with a possible D match to TRBD1 (5 bases). The CDR3 contains 16 residues. Trimming shortened V by 1 base and J by 4 bases, and 16 bases separated the two germline ends. Germline CDR1 and CDR2: SGHTA and FQGNSA. The CDR3 sequence is CASSLGAGFRSTEAFF. For the CDR3, the DNA is TGTGCCAGCAGCTTAGGGGCAGGGTTTCGGAGCACTGAAGCTTTCTTT. The variable domain in full, completed from reference TRBV7-2 and TRBJ1-1, reads GAGVSQSPSNKVTEKGKDVELRCDPISGHTALYWYRQSLGQGLEFLIYFQGNSAPDKSGLPSDRFSAERTGGSVSTLTIQRTQQEDSAVYLCASSLGAGFRSTEAFFGQGTRLTVV.

This chain uses TRBV6-1 with TRBJ1-5; the match to TRBD1 covers 7 bases. The germline CDR1 and CDR2 sequences are MNHNS and SASEGT. CDR3 length equals 14 residues. V shed 7 bases and J 3 bases; nucleotides not matched to a gene: 6. DNA of the CDR3: TGTGCCAGCAACCCAGGGGGGCCCAATCAGCCCCAGCATTTT. It translates to CASNPGGPNQPQHF.

By share, this clone counts as medium-sized (0.01 to 0.1%). The chain is built from TRBV4-3 and TRBJ1-5; D uncertain. Germline CDR1 LGHNA, CDR2 YSLEER. V was shortened by 0 bases and J by 4 bases, with 7 bases between the two germline ends. The CDR3 consists of 14 residues. The CDR3 nucleotides are TGCGCCAGCAGCCAAGATCTACGAAATCAGCCCCAGCATTTT. Translation gives CASSQDLRNQPQHF.

The V gene is TRBV7-9, the J gene TRBJ1-1, with D tentatively TRBD1 (5 bases). Trimming pared 4 bases from V and 1 base from J, leaving 10 bases between. CDR3 length equals 14 residues. Germline assignment: CDR1 SEHNR and CDR2 FQNEAQ (reference sequence). CDR3 amino acids: CASSYYTGNTEAFF. The CDR3 nucleotides are TGTGCCAGCAGCTACTATACAGGGAACACTGAAGCTTTCTTT. Drawing the rest from reference TRBV7-9 and TRBJ1-1, the complete variable domain is DTGVSQNPRHKITKRGQNVTFRCDPISEHNRLYWYRQTLGQGPEFLTYFQNEAQLEKSRLLSDRFSAERPKGSFSTLEIQRTEQGDSAMYLCASSYYTGNTEAFFGQGTRLTVV.

The chain links TRBV7-9 to TRBJ2-3; 12 bases line up with TRBD2. There are 19 residues in the CDR3. The V segment lost 1 base and the J segment 4 bases; nucleotides outside the gene matches: 12. Germline V gives CDR1 SEHNR, CDR2 FQNEAQ (reference sequence). CDR3 nucleotide sequence: TGTGCCAGCAGCTTAGTTTTGCTAGCGGGAGGGCCTGGGGCAGATACGCAGTATTTT. Its translation is CASSLVLLAGGPGADTQYF.

This clone appeared a few times. This sample also contains other DNA sequences that code for the same CDR3. The V gene is TRBV27, the J gene TRBJ2-3; D is tentatively TRBD1 or TRBD2 (5 bases each). The CDR3 runs to 16 residues. Trimming stripped 1 base from V and 0 bases from J, with 11 bases between. Germline V CDR1 and CDR2: MNHEY, SMNVEV (reference sequence). CDR3 amino acids: CASSLFWGSSTDTQYF. The DNA for the CDR3 is TGTGCCAGCAGTTTATTTTGGGGGTCTAGCACAGATACGCAGTATTTT.

V usage is TRBV19 and J usage is TRBJ2-2; D gene ambiguous. Per the germline V gene, CDR1 is LNHDA and CDR2 is SQIVND (reference sequence). There are 15 residues in the CDR3. V was trimmed by 7 bases and J by 0 bases, leaving 12 bases between them. Written as DNA, the CDR3 is TGTGCCAGTATTCAGCCAGCTGCGAACACCGGGGAGCTGTTTTTT. The encoded protein is CASIQPAANTGELFF.

V and J are TRBV19 and TRBJ1-2; D may be TRBD1 (5 bases). Trimming shortened V by 6 bases and J by 4 bases, and 12 bases separated the two germline ends. The V gene's germline CDR1 is LNHDA and CDR2 SQIVND (reference sequence). This CDR3 is 13 amino acids long. The CDR3 bases are TGTGCCAGTAGAATCAGCACAGGCTATGGCTACACCTTC. Translation gives CASRISTGYGYTF.

Written as DNA, the CDR3 is TGTGCCAGCAGGACGACTAGCCGTGAGACCCAGTACTTC. This sequence encodes CASRTTSRETQYF. The chain carries TRBV6-1 and TRBJ2-5; the match to TRBD2 covers 7 bases. The CDR3 runs to 13 residues. With 6 bases clipped from V and 5 bases from J, the junction kept 6 bases outside the gene matches. Germline V gene data show CDR1 as MNHNS and CDR2 as SASEGT.

CDR3 coding DNA: TGTGCCAGCAGCTTAGCCGGGACTAGCGGGAGTAACAATGAGCAGTTCTTC. Its protein product is CASSLAGTSGSNNEQFF. The V gene is TRBV11-2, the J gene TRBJ2-1; TRBD2 aligns across 14 bases. In germline, CDR1 is SGHAT, CDR2 FQNNGV. CDR3 length: 17 residues. Trimming took 1 base from V and 5 from J; bases not matched to a gene: 4.

The V call is TRBV14, the J call TRBJ1-4, with 7 bases identical to TRBD1. This CDR3 region has 18 residues. In germline, CDR1 is SGHDN, CDR2 FVKESK. V was clipped by 1 base and J by 0 bases; unmatched bases: 8. This chain's CDR3 is CASSQARGRLATNEKLFF. In nucleotides, the CDR3 is TGTGCCAGCAGCCAAGCCAGGGGGAGATTAGCAACTAATGAAAAACTGTTTTTT.

Notes on this clone: A read error is possible here, since a much larger clone lies one base away. The V and J genes are TRBV6-6 and TRBJ2-5; D call uncertain. The J call may be in error: the DNA end matches TRBJ2-7 better. CDR3 length equals 14 residues. Germline CDR1 is MNHNY and CDR2 is SVGAGI (reference sequence). The CDR3 bases are TGTGCCAGCAGTATTGGGAAAAAACCCTACGAGCAGTACTTC. This encodes CASSIGKKPYEQYF.

V gene TRBV19 combines with J gene TRBJ2-7, with D tentatively TRBD1 or TRBD2 (5 bases each). The CDR3 consists of 14 residues. Between the trimmed V and J ends, which lost 7 bases and 2 bases, there was a span of 15 bases. The germline gives CDR1 LNHDA, CDR2 SQIVND (reference sequence). DNA of the CDR3: TGTGCCAGTACTCGGGACGGGGATGCCTACGAGCAGTACTTC. It yields the protein CASTRDGDAYEQYF.

CDR3 loop: CASSPRVLQSRANVLTF. DNA of the CDR3: TGTGCCAGCAGTCCTAGGGTTTTACAAAGTCGGGCCAACGTCCTGACTTTC. The chain combines TRBV6-7 with TRBJ2-6, with D uncertain. TRBV6-7 is placed among ORFs of uncertain function. The V and J ends lost 5 bases and 5 bases respectively, with 19 bases between them. There are 17 residues in the CDR3.

V usage is TRBV4-2 and J usage is TRBJ2-7; D unresolved. Trimming cost V 5 bases and J 3 bases, with 17 bases left between them. The CDR3 is made up of 15 amino acids. From germline, CDR1 is LGHNA and CDR2 YNFKEQ. The CDR3 sequence is CASSLNPSVIYEQYF. CDR3 DNA sequence: TGTGCCAGCAGCTTGAACCCAAGCGTTATCTACGAGCAGTACTTC.

As to this clone: This specimen includes other DNA sequences encoding the same CDR3. The chain has TRBV18 and TRBJ2-5; 15 bases are shared with TRBD2. CDR3 size: 17 residues. Germline CDR1 and CDR2: KGHSH and LQKENI. V dropped 6 bases and J dropped 5; count of bases not matched to a gene: 10. CDR3 residues: CASSQPGLAGGGETQYF. The CDR3 nucleotides read TGTGCCAGCTCCCAACCGGGACTAGCGGGAGGAGGGGAGACCCAGTACTTC.

The chain is built from TRBV6-1 and TRBJ1-5; a weak D match, TRBD1 (5 bases). The V gene's germline CDR1 is MNHNS and CDR2 SASEGT. The CDR3 has 14 residues. The V gene lost 6 bases and the J gene lost 5 bases, with 14 bases spanning the gap. Here the CDR3 reads CASRNGGDYQPQHF. CDR3 nucleotides: TGTGCCAGCAGGAACGGGGGGGACTATCAGCCCCAGCATTTT.

The chain has TRBV13 and TRBJ2-7; D possibly matches TRBD1 or TRBD2 (5 bases each). The germline gives CDR1 PRHDT, CDR2 FYEKMQ (reference sequence). Trimming cost V 0 bases and J 3 bases, with 9 bases left between them. This CDR3 is built from 14 residues. This CDR3 is CASSLGRGHYEQYF. The CDR3 region has the DNA TGTGCCAGCAGCTTAGGACGGGGCCACTACGAGCAGTACTTC.

The gene calls are TRBV7-9 and TRBJ1-5; tentatively, D is TRBD1 (6 bases). The length of the CDR3 is 14 residues. Germline CDR1 and CDR2: SEHNR and FQNEAQ (reference sequence). V shed 5 bases and J shed 4 bases, with 12 bases lying between them. CDR3 loop: CASSADSKNQPQHF. CDR3 nucleotide sequence: TGTGCCAGCAGCGCGGACAGTAAAAATCAGCCCCAGCATTTT.